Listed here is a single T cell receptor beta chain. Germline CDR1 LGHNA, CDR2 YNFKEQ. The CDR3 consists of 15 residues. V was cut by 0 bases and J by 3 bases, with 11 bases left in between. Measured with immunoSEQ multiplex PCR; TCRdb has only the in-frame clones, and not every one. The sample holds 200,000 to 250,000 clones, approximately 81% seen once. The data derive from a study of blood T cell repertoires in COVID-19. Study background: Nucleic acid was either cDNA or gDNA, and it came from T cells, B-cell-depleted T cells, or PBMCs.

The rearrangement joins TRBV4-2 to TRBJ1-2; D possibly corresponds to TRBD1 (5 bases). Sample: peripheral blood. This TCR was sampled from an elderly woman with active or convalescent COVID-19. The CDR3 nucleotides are TGTGCCAGCAGCCAAGATCTGGGGGGGGACTATGGCTACACCTTC. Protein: CASSQDLGGDYGYTF.